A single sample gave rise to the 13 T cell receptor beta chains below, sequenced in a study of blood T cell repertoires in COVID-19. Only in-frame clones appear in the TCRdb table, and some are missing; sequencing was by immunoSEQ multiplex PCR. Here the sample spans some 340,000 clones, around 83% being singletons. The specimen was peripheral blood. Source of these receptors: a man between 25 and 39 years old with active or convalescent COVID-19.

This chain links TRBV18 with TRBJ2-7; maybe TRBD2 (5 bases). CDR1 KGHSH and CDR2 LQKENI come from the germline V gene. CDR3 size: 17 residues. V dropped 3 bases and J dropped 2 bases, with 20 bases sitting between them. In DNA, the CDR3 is TGTGCCAGCTCACCGCCCCGGCCGGAATCGGGAACCTACGAGCAGTACTTC. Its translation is CASSPPRPESGTYEQYF.

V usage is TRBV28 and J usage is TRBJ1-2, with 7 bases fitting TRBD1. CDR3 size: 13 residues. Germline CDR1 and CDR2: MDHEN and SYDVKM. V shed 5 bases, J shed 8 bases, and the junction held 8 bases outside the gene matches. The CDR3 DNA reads TGTGCCAGCAGTACCCCAGGGGGAAGCGGCTACACCTTC. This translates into CASSTPGGSGYTF.

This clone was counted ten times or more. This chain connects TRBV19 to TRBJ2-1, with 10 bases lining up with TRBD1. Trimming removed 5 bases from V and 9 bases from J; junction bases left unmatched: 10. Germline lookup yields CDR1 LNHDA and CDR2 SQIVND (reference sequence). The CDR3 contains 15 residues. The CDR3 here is CASSPPGQGRGEQFF. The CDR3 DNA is TGTGCCAGTAGTCCGCCGGGACAGGGGCGGGGTGAGCAGTTCTTC.

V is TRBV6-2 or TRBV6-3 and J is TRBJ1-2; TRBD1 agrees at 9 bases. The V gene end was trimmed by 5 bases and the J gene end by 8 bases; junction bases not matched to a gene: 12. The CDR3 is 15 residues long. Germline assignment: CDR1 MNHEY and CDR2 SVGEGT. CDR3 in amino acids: CASSHQPGQGPGYTF. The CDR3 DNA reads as TGTGCCAGCAGTCATCAACCGGGACAGGGTCCAGGCTACACCTTC.

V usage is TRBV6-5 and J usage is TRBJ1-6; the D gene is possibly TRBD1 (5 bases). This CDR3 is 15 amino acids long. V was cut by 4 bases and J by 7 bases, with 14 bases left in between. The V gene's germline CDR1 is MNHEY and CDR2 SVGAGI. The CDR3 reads CASSFPVGGNSPLHF. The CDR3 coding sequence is TGTGCCAGCAGTTTTCCGGTGGGGGGGAATTCACCCCTCCACTTT.

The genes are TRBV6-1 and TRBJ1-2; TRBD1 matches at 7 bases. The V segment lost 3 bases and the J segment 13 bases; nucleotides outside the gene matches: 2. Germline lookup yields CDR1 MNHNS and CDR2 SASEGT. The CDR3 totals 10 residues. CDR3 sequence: CASSEGTVTF. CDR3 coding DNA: TGTGCCAGCAGTGAGGGGACAGTCACCTTC.

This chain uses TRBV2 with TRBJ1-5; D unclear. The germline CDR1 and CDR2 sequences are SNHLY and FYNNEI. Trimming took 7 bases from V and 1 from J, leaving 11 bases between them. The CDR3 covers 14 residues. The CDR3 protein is CASTSTRSNQPQHF. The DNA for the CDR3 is TGTGCCAGCACGAGTACCCGAAGCAATCAGCCCCAGCATTTT.

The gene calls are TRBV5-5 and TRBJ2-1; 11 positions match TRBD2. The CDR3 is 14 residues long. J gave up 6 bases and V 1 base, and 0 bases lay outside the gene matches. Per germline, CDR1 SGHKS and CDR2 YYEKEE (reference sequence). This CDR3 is CASSLTSGGNEQFF. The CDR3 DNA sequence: TGTGCCAGCAGCTTGACTAGCGGGGGCAATGAGCAGTTCTTC. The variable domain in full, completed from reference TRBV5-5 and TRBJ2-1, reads DAGVTQSPTHLIKTRGQQVTLRCSPISGHKSVSWYQQVLGQGPQFIFQYYEKEERGRGNFPDRFSARQFPNYSSELNVNALLLGDSALYLCASSLTSGGNEQFFGPGTRLTVL.

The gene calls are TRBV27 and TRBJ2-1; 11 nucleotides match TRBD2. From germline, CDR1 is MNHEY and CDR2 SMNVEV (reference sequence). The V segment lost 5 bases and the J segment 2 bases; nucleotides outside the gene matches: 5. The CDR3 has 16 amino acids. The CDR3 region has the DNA TGTGCCAGCAGTATCAGGACTAGCGGGCCCTACAATGAGCAGTTCTTC. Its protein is CASSIRTSGPYNEQFF.

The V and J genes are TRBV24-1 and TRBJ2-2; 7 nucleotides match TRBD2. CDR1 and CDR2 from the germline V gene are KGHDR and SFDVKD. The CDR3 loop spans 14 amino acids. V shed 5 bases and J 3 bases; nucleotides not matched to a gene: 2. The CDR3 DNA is TGTGCCACCAGTGTGGGGGGGTACACCGGGGAGCTGTTTTTT. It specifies CATSVGGYTGELFF.

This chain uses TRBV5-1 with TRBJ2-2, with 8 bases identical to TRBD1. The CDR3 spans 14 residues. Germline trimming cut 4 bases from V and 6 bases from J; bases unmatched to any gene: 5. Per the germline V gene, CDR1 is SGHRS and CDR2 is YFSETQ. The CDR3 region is CASSGQGSSGELFF. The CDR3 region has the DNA TGCGCCAGCAGCGGACAGGGTAGTTCCGGGGAGCTGTTTTTT.

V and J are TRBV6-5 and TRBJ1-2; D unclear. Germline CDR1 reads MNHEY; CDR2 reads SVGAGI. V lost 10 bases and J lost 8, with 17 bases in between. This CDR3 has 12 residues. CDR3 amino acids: CATGRGLTGYTF. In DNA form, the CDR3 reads TGTGCCACCGGACGGGGATTAACGGGCTACACCTTC.

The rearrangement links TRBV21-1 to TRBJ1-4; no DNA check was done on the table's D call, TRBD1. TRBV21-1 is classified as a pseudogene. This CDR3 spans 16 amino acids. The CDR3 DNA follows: TGTGCCAGCAGCAAAGAAAGTAGACAGGGTAATGAAAAACTGTTTTTT. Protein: CASSKESRQGNEKLFF.